This T cell receptor (beta chain) derives from a study of cytomegalovirus exposure and HLA in healthy donors. Across the study: Researchers previously reported finding 100 million or so unique TCR beta sequences from 170 million or so T cells.

The primer mix had 60 Vbeta and 13 Jbeta primers. Produced via immunoSEQ multiplex PCR; TCRdb's table is partial and in-frame only. Altogether some 160,000 clones are present, roughly 72% being singletons, with the ten largest covering about 1.4%. Healthy bone marrow donors supplied every sample. This TCR came from a middle-aged man in good health and CMV-seronegative. Sequencing was done on a sample of PBMCs.

CDR3 sequence reads: CASSSGLAGGYEQYF. The CDR3 DNA reads as TGTGCCAGCAGCTCCGGACTAGCGGGAGGCTACGAGCAGTACTTC. The chain uses TRBV7-6 and TRBJ2-7; 14 nucleotides line up with TRBD2. The CDR3 covers 15 residues. Looked up from germline, CDR1 is SGHVS and CDR2 is FNYEAQ. The junction had 2 bases not matched to a gene; V was cut back by 4 bases and J by 3 bases.